Following are 23 T cell receptor beta chains from one sample sequenced in a study of blood T cell repertoires in COVID-19. Assay used: immunoSEQ multiplex PCR; TCRdb lists only in-frame clones, some missing. The table shows 230,000 or so clones, with approximately 82% occurring only once. The sequencing input was peripheral blood. The origin of the receptors is a man aged 35-49 years with active or convalescent COVID-19.

The chain links TRBV24-1 to TRBJ1-2; possibly TRBD1 for D (5 bases). V shed 5 bases and J shed 8 bases, with 14 bases lying between them. Germline V gene lookup returns CDR1 KGHDR and CDR2 SFDVKD. The CDR3 consists of 13 residues. CDR3 in DNA: TGTGCCACCAGTGTAAGGGGATCGCAAGGCTACACCTTC. The encoded protein is CATSVRGSQGYTF.

The CDR3 DNA sequence: TGTGCCAGCAGTTTATGGAGCAGGGGGACCTACGAGCAGTACTTC. It codes for CASSLWSRGTYEQYF. V usage is TRBV27 and J usage is TRBJ2-7; TRBD1 aligns across 7 bases. Germline lookup yields CDR1 MNHEY and CDR2 SMNVEV (reference sequence). The CDR3 consists of 15 residues. V dropped 1 base and J dropped 2; count of bases not matched to a gene: 5.

The chain links TRBV6-5 to TRBJ2-3, with 11 bases identical to TRBD2. This CDR3 contains 15 residues. With V trimmed by 8 bases and J by 5 bases, 9 bases remained unmatched. The germline V gene encodes CDR1 MNHEY and CDR2 SVGAGI. The CDR3 DNA reads TGTGCCAGCGGGGTAGCGGGAGGGCTTGGAGATACGCAGTATTTT. As protein: CASGVAGGLGDTQYF.

The chain combines TRBV5-6 with TRBJ2-2, with 10 positions matching TRBD1. CDR3 size: 15 residues. Trimming removed 2 bases from V and 5 bases from J; junction bases left unmatched: 3. Germline V lookup: CDR1 SGHDT, CDR2 YYEEEE. In DNA form, the CDR3 reads TGTGCCAGCAGCTTTGGACAGGGGGTAACCGGGGAGCTGTTTTTT. The encoded protein is CASSFGQGVTGELFF.

The chain recombines TRBV6-5 with TRBJ2-7; tentative D call: TRBD2 (5 bases). CDR3 size: 14 residues. V was trimmed by 2 bases and J by 6 bases, leaving 14 bases between them. Germline lookup yields CDR1 MNHEY and CDR2 SVGAGI. For the CDR3, the DNA is TGTGCCAGCAGTTACGGCCCTGGACTGTTCGAGCAGTACTTC. Translated: CASSYGPGLFEQYF.

V usage is TRBV2 and J usage is TRBJ1-6; D remains ambiguous. With 7 bases removed from V and 6 bases from J, the gap between germline ends came to 13 bases. CDR3 length: 14 residues. Germline V CDR1 and CDR2: SNHLY, FYNNEI. In DNA, the CDR3 is TGTGCCAGCACTCCTGAACAGATTAATTCACCCCTCCACTTT. It translates to CASTPEQINSPLHF.

The chain joins TRBV25-1 to TRBJ2-1, with 9 bases that match TRBD1. In germline, CDR1 is MGHDK, CDR2 SYGVNS. V dropped 1 base and J dropped 7; count of bases not matched to a gene: 2. The CDR3 is 14 residues long. The CDR3 sequence is CASSEWGTGNEQFF. Written as DNA, the CDR3 is TGTGCCAGCAGTGAATGGGGGACAGGGAATGAGCAGTTCTTC.

The chain recombines TRBV10-3 with TRBJ2-7, with D uncertain. The germline V and J ends were trimmed by 3 bases and 7 bases, with 16 bases remaining between them. Germline loops: CDR1 ENHRY, CDR2 SYGVKD. The CDR3 sequence is 14 residues long. The CDR3 protein is CAISELNERIEQYF. The CDR3 DNA reads TGTGCCATCAGTGAACTCAATGAGAGGATAGAGCAGTACTTC.

The chain combines TRBV7-2 with TRBJ2-3, with D possibly being TRBD2 (6 bases). The CDR3 loop spans 15 amino acids. The V gene's germline CDR1 is SGHTA and CDR2 FQGNSA. V was pared by 3 bases and J by 8 bases, with 18 bases between. The CDR3 DNA reads TGTGCCAGCAGCTTCAACCTCGCTCTGGGGGGTACGCAGTATTTT. Encoded protein: CASSFNLALGGTQYF.

This clone was counted once. This chain links TRBV6-5 with TRBJ2-7, with D perhaps TRBD2 (6 bases). The CDR3 loop spans 15 amino acids. Trimming took off 6 bases at V and 5 bases at J, with 20 bases between the two ends. Looked up from germline, CDR1 is MNHEY and CDR2 is SVGAGI. The DNA of the CDR3 is TGTGCCAGCAGGTCAGGAGGATCCGGGGGACACGAGCAGTACTTC. It codes for CASRSGGSGGHEQYF.

J is TRBJ1-5 and V is TRBV3-1 (or the pseudogene TRBV3-2); 10 bases line up with TRBD1. Germline loops: CDR1 LGHDT, CDR2 YNNKEL (reference sequence). This CDR3 contains 20 residues. V was clipped by 4 bases and J by 3 bases; unmatched bases: 18. The CDR3 sequence: CASSPPGGGTGAIVNQPQHF. The CDR3 region has the DNA TGTGCCAGCAGCCCCCCGGGAGGAGGGACAGGGGCCATAGTCAATCAGCCCCAGCATTTT.

This clone came up once. This chain joins TRBV5-1 and TRBJ2-3; TRBD2 matches at 7 bases. V dropped 0 bases and J dropped 1; count of bases not matched to a gene: 5. CDR3 length: 16 amino acids. Germline CDR1 reads SGHRS; CDR2 reads YFSETQ. The chain's CDR3 is CASSLGAAGGTDTQYF. The CDR3 region has the DNA TGCGCCAGCAGCTTGGGGGCTGCGGGGGGCACAGATACGCAGTATTTT. The full variable domain, rest sourced from reference TRBV5-1 and TRBJ2-3, is KAGVTQTPRYLIKTRGQQVTLSCSPISGHRSVSWYQQTPGQGLQFLFEYFSETQRNKGNFPGRFSGRQFSNSRSEMNVSTLELGDSALYLCASSLGAAGGTDTQYFGPGTRLTVL.

The chain uses TRBV19 and TRBJ1-5; D is possibly TRBD1 (5 bases). The germline CDR1 and CDR2 sequences are LNHDA and SQIVND (reference sequence). The CDR3 runs to 18 residues. Trimming left V 0 bases short and J 1 base short, with 16 bases between. For the CDR3, the DNA is TGTGCCAGTAGTATAGATGGGTACCAGGGTGGGAGCAATCAGCCCCAGCATTTT. Amino acid sequence: CASSIDGYQGGSNQPQHF.

The chain has TRBV5-1 and TRBJ2-7; maybe TRBD1 (6 bases). Trimming pared 4 bases from V and 9 bases from J, leaving 14 bases between. In germline, CDR1 is SGHRS, CDR2 YFSETQ. This CDR3 has 12 amino acids. As DNA, the CDR3 is TGCGCCAGCAGCCCGGATCAGGGGCGGCAGTACTTC. Encoded protein: CASSPDQGRQYF.

The chain couples TRBV15 to TRBJ2-1; D is perhaps TRBD1 (6 bases). Germline lookup yields CDR1 LNHNV and CDR2 YYDKDF (reference sequence). V was cut by 3 bases and J by 3 bases, with 12 bases left in between. This CDR3 region has 15 residues. CDR3 nucleotides: TGTGCCACCAGCAGGACGACAGGACTCTACAATGAGCAGTTCTTC. Encoded protein: CATSRTTGLYNEQFF.

DNA of the CDR3: TGCGCCAGCAGCTTGGACAGTACAACTAATGAAAAACTGTTTTTT. It translates to CASSLDSTTNEKLFF. The genes are TRBV5-1 and TRBJ1-4; D gene uncertain. This CDR3 is built from 15 residues. V was cut by 0 bases and J by 0 bases, with 6 bases left in between. Germline-derived CDR1 and CDR2 are SGHRS and YFSETQ.

Concerning this clone itself: Other DNA sequences in the same sample also yield this CDR3. The chain has TRBV7-9 and TRBJ1-2, with 7 bases aligning to TRBD1. Per the germline V gene, CDR1 is SEHNR and CDR2 is FQNEAQ (reference sequence). The CDR3 sequence is 14 residues long. The ends lost 0 bases at V and 6 bases at J; junction bases unmatched: 4. The CDR3 coding sequence is TGTGCCAGCAGCTTAGCGGGGGACAGAGATGGCTACACCTTC. It yields the protein CASSLAGDRDGYTF.

The rearrangement uses TRBV5-1 and TRBJ1-1, with 8 positions matching TRBD1. Trimming cost V 4 bases and J 0 bases; bases outside gene matches: 8. From germline, CDR1 is SGHRS and CDR2 YFSETQ. This CDR3 has 16 residues. CDR3 coding DNA: TGCGCCAGCAGCCCCGGACAGGGAGGAATGAACACTGAAGCTTTCTTT. Its translation: CASSPGQGGMNTEAFF.

The rearrangement links TRBV6-5 to TRBJ2-7; 8 positions match TRBD2. Unmatched junction bases numbered 6, after V lost 2 bases and J lost 3 bases. This CDR3 has 15 amino acids. Germline CDR1 and CDR2: MNHEY and SVGAGI. CDR3 nucleotide sequence: TGTGCCAGCAGTTACATGTCCGGGACTAGCTACGAGCAGTACTTC. Protein product: CASSYMSGTSYEQYF.

The CDR3, as DNA: TGTGCCAGCAGTGAATTAGGTGCAGGGAGGACTGAAGCTTTCTTT. This encodes CASSELGAGRTEAFF. This rearrangement joins TRBV25-1 to TRBJ1-1; a possible D gene is TRBD1 (5 bases). CDR3 length: 15 residues. Germline CDR1 and CDR2: MGHDK and SYGVNS. Trimming took off 1 base at V and 5 bases at J, with 14 bases between the two ends.

This chain links TRBV4-2 with TRBJ2-7; the D gene is possibly TRBD2 (5 bases). V was pared by 0 bases and J by 5 bases, with 11 bases between. The length of the CDR3 is 14 residues. Per germline, CDR1 LGHNA and CDR2 YNFKEQ. As DNA, the CDR3 is TGTGCCAGCAGCCAAGATACCCGGGATCACGAGCAGTACTTC. Its translation: CASSQDTRDHEQYF.

V and J are TRBV19 and TRBJ1-5; D perhaps matches TRBD1 (5 bases). Germline CDR1 is LNHDA and CDR2 is SQIVND (reference sequence). The CDR3 loop spans 13 amino acids. V was pared by 5 bases and J by 7 bases, with 12 bases between. Here the CDR3 DNA reads TGTGCCAGTAGTCCAGGGTTTGGACAGCCCCAGCATTTT. It encodes CASSPGFGQPQHF.

The gene calls are TRBV15 and TRBJ1-1; TRBD1 matches 10 bases. Unmatched junction bases numbered 8, after V lost 5 bases and J lost 11 bases. The V gene's germline CDR1 is LNHNV and CDR2 YYDKDF (reference sequence). The CDR3 has 13 residues. CDR3 in amino acids: CATSSRTGGEAFF. CDR3 sequence (DNA): TGTGCCACCAGCTCCCGGACAGGGGGAGAGGCTTTCTTT.